The 2 T cell receptor beta chains in this list originate from one sample, sequenced in a study of T cell responses to AZD1222 COVID-19 vaccine. Some clones are missing from TCRdb's copy, which holds only in-frame ones; the method was immunoSEQ multiplex PCR. The sample gives 80,000 to 95,000 clones, under 95% of which show up once; around 5% is in the top ten. Material: peripheral blood, obtained on day 0 of AZD1222 vaccination. The receptors shown here come from an adult in good health.

This clone was seen just once. The chain employs TRBV6-5 and TRBJ1-2; a possible D gene is TRBD1 (5 bases). V was trimmed by 0 bases and J by 8 bases, leaving 10 bases between them. Germline assignment: CDR1 MNHEY and CDR2 SVGAGI. This CDR3 region has 13 residues. Here the CDR3 DNA reads TGTGCCAGCAGTTACTCGAACGGGGGAGGCTACACCTTC. It is translated as CASSYSNGGGYTF.

This chain uses TRBV28 with TRBJ2-7; TRBD1 agrees at 7 bases. This CDR3 is built from 16 residues. V lost 6 bases, J lost 6 bases, and 17 bases stayed unmatched. Germline V lookup: CDR1 MDHEN, CDR2 SYDVKM. CDR3 in DNA: TGTGCCAGCAGCCCATCCCTCGGGACAGTTCAAGGCGAGCAGTACTTC. As protein: CASSPSLGTVQGEQYF.